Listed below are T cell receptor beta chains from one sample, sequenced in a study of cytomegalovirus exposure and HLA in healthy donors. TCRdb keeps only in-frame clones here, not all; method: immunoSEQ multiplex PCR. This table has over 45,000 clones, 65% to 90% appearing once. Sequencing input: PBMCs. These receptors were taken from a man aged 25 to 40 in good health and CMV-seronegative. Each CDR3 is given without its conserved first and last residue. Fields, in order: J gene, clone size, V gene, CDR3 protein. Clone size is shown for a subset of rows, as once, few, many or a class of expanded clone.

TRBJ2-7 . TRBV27 ASSSVGLAGGRYEQY
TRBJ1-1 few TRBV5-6 ASSLRGTEAF
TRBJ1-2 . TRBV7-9 ASYGDRDYGYT
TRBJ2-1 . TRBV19 ASSIRDRVKVQF
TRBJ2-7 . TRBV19 ASSSGGWTYEQY
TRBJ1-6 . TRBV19 ASSIALRWADGRPLH
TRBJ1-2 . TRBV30 AWKGAGVYGYT
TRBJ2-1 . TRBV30 AWKTSSTYNEQF
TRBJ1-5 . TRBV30 AWSVRRADSNQPQH
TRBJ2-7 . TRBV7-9 ASSSRQAGLSYEQY
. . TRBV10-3 AISRTGGFSYEQY
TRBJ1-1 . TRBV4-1 ASSQGQGRNTEAF
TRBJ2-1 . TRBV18 ASSPPTGQYNEQF
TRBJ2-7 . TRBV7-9 ASSLGPPHNYEQY
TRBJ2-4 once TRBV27 ASSLGLAGNIQY
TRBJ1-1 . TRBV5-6 ASSFGQIPEAF
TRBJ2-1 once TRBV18 ASSSGLAGGINEQF
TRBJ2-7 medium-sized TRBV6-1 ASSEASGGYYEQY
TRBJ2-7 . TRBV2 ASSEALTGAG
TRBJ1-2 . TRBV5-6 ASSTPGRHGDGYGYT
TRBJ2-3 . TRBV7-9 ASVLVGEDTQY
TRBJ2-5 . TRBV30 AWRALGTGGGETQY
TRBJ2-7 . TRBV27 ASSLTRGGQSYEQY
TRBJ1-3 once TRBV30 AWSVGGEPGNTIY
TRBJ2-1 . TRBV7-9 ASSLGGDRYNEQF
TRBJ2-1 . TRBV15 ATSRDRDNEQF
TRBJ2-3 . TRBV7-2 ASSPGLLADTQY
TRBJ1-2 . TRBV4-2 ASSQARSTDWGYT
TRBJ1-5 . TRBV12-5 ASQWGPSGFHQPQH
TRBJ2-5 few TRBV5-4 ASSLDPRGEETQY
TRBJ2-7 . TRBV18 ASSPGQGHSYEQY
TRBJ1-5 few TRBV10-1 ASTSENQPQH
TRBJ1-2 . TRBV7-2 ASSPGDRAVYGYT
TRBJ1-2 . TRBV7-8 ASSIDSPNIDYT
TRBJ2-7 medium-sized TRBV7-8 ASRTYQGVSYEQY
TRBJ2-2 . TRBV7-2 ASSLGRVGELF
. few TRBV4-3 ASSQDPGLAYEQY
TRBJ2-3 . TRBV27 ASSTWDYLSTDTQY
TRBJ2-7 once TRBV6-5 ASTRTQGNEQY
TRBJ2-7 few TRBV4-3 ASSQDFGTVYEQY